The present T cell receptor beta chain was sequenced within a study of cytomegalovirus exposure and HLA in healthy donors. 60 Vbeta and 13 Jbeta primers were used in PCR. Sequenced by immunoSEQ multiplex PCR; TCRdb stores in-frame clones only, minus some. The data contain 95,000 to 150,000 clones, approximately 70% of them seen just once; the ten biggest clones take up approximately 4.8%. CDR1 is GTSNPN, CDR2 SVGIG, per germline (reference sequence). The V gene lost 7 bases and the J gene lost 4 bases, with 14 bases spanning the gap. This CDR3 is built from 13 residues. The source of this sequence is a man in his sixties in good health and CMV-seropositive. Sequenced input: PBMCs. V and J are TRBV30 and TRBJ1-5, with D maybe TRBD1 (5 bases). The chain's CDR3 is CAYEWGDNQPQHF. CDR3 DNA sequence: TGTGCCTATGAATGGGGGGATAATCAGCCCCAGCATTTT.